One sample yielded the 6 T cell receptor beta chains listed below, sequenced in a study of relationships among human T cell subsets. TCR alpha and beta CDR3s were amplified from mRNA by semiquantitative ARM-PCR. Exponential amplification used communal superprimers after tagged nested gene-specific primers in ARM-PCR. Each CDR3 protein gets one entry after TCRdb re-called the multiplex PCR reads with MiXCR. The sample lists 2,500 to 3,000 distinct CDR3 sequences, 70% to 85% occurring once. Sequenced material: total T cells sorted from blood. These receptors were taken from a man in his forties in good health.

The chain is built from TRBV28 and TRBJ1-2, with D possibly TRBD1 on 5 matching bases. V dropped 1 base and J dropped 4 bases, with 13 bases sitting between them. This CDR3 is 15 amino acids long. Germline-derived CDR1 and CDR2 are MDHEN and SYDVKM. CDR3 protein: CASSLSSGTRYGYTF. The CDR3 bases are TGTGCCAGCAGTTTATCCTCAGGGACCCGCTATGGCTACACCTTC.

This chain links TRBV6-5 with TRBJ2-1, with 8 positions matching TRBD1. Germline CDR1 reads MNHEY; CDR2 reads SVGAGI. Losses at the gene ends were 6 bases for V and 0 bases for J; bases not matched to a gene: 4. CDR3 size: 15 residues. The chain's CDR3 is CASSLDRGSYNEQFF. The CDR3 nucleotides are TGTGCCAGCAGCCTTGACAGGGGCTCCTACAATGAGCAGTTCTTC.

The V gene is TRBV7-9, the J gene TRBJ1-5; D is unclear. Germline V gene data show CDR1 as SEHNR and CDR2 as FQNEAQ (reference sequence). Trimming pared 3 bases from V and 0 bases from J, leaving 9 bases between. This CDR3 spans 15 amino acids. The CDR3 loop reads CASSLGGYSNQPQHF. The CDR3 nucleotides read TGTGCCAGCAGCTTGGGAGGATATAGCAATCAGCCCCAGCATTTT.

This chain links TRBV11-3 with TRBJ1-6, with no clear D. CDR3 length: 14 amino acids. Germline-derived CDR1 and CDR2 are SGHNT and YENEEA. V dropped 2 bases and J dropped 9 bases, with 11 bases sitting between them. CDR3 sequence: CASSLRADGSPLHF. For the CDR3, the DNA is TGTGCCAGCAGCTTAAGGGCCGACGGTTCACCCCTCCACTTT.

The chain has TRBV6-1 and TRBJ2-2, with no clear D. Per the germline V gene, CDR1 is MNHNS and CDR2 is SASEGT. Deletions cut 7 bases from V and 7 bases from J, with 19 bases between. This CDR3 comprises 15 residues. The CDR3 protein is CASKEVRPRGGELFF. CDR3 DNA: TGTGCCAGCAAAGAGGTCAGGCCCCGAGGCGGGGAGCTGTTTTTT.

For the CDR3, the DNA is TGTGCCAGTAGTATGTATCGTCAGCCTAATTCACCCCTCCACTTT. Amino acids: CASSMYRQPNSPLHF. The chain employs TRBV19 and TRBJ1-6; D unresolved. This CDR3 region has 15 residues. Trimming shortened V by 3 bases and J by 6 bases, and 12 bases separated the two germline ends. The germline V gene has CDR1 LNHDA and CDR2 SQIVND (reference sequence).